Detailed here is one TCR beta chain. Its antigen is unknown. V lost 0 bases and J lost 0; bases outside the gene matches: 2. The CDR3 is 16 residues long. CDR1 SGHTS and CDR2 YDEGEE come from the germline V gene. The sample belongs to a study of T-cell memory formation after mild COVID-19. In TCRdb, the 5' RACE reads were re-called with MiXCR into one record per CDR3 protein. Here the sample spans about 270,000 distinct CDR3 sequences, roughly a sixth being singletons. Findings and limits, study-wide: Memory sampled before infection contained some responding clones, suggesting cross-reactive memory joined.

The origin of this receptor is a man younger than 35 who had mild COVID-19 (a few samples of this study predate the infection). Cell type and time point are not known. The material sequenced was PBMCs or a T cell subset sorted from them (not recorded which). This rearrangement joins TRBV5-8 to TRBJ2-1, with 8 bases identical to TRBD2. DNA of the CDR3: TGTGCCAGCAGCTTGGGACTAGCGAGCTCCTACAATGAGCAGTTCTTC. Amino acid sequence: CASSLGLASSYNEQFF.